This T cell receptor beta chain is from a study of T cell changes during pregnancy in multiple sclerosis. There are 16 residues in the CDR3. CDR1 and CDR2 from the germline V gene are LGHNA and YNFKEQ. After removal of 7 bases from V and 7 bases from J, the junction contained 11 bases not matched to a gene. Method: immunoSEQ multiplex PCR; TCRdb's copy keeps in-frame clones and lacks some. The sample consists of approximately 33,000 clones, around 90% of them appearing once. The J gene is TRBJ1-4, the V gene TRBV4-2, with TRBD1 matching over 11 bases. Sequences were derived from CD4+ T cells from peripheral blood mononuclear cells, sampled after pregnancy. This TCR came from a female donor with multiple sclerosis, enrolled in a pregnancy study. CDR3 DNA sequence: TGTGCCAGCACCGACCTCTGGGACAGGGGGGCTGAAAAACTGTTTTTT. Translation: CASTDLWDRGAEKLFF.